The rows below give T cell receptor beta chains drawn from one sample of a study of T cell responses to AZD1222 COVID-19 vaccine. Sequenced by immunoSEQ multiplex PCR; TCRdb stores in-frame clones only, minus some. In the table there are approximately 170,000 clones, 91% of which are singletons. The sample in question was peripheral blood, obtained on day 0 of AZD1222 vaccination. The source of these receptors is an adult in good health. CDR3s include the opening cysteine and the closing phenylalanine or tryptophan. Each record gives: J gene, clone size, V gene, D gene, CDR3 protein, CDR3 DNA. D genes are given only for firm matches. Clone size is not always given. Where it is, it says once, few, many or a class for expanded clones.

j_gene: TRBJ2-1
abundance: once
v_gene: TRBV9
d_gene: NA
CDR3aa: CASSVEARQSYNEQFF
CDR3nt: TGTGCCAGCAGCGTAGAGGCTCGGCAGTCCTACAATGAGCAGTTCTTC

j_gene: TRBJ2-7
abundance: NA
v_gene: TRBV29-1
d_gene: NA
CDR3aa: CSVVPHGNEQYF
CDR3nt: TGCAGCGTGGTGCCCCATGGGAACGAGCAGTACTTC

j_gene: TRBJ2-3
abundance: NA
v_gene: TRBV11-3
d_gene: NA
CDR3aa: CASSFAVSTDTQYF
CDR3nt: TGTGCCAGCAGCTTCGCCGTGAGCACAGATACGCAGTATTTT

j_gene: TRBJ1-5
abundance: NA
v_gene: TRBV28
d_gene: NA
CDR3aa: CASRAVSNQPQHF
CDR3nt: TGTGCCAGCAGAGCGGTTAGCAATCAGCCCCAGCATTTT

j_gene: TRBJ2-7
abundance: once
v_gene: TRBV7-6
d_gene: TRBD1
CDR3aa: CASSYQQGGTYEQYF
CDR3nt: TGTGCCAGCAGTTACCAACAGGGGGGAACCTACGAGCAGTACTTC

j_gene: TRBJ1-6
abundance: NA
v_gene: TRBV5-1
d_gene: TRBD1
CDR3aa: CASSLDGQGGSPLHF
CDR3nt: TGCGCCAGCAGCTTGGACGGACAGGGGGGCTCACCCCTCCACTTT

j_gene: TRBJ1-6
abundance: NA
v_gene: TRBV19
d_gene: TRBD1
CDR3aa: CASSTTWTGGDSPLHF
CDR3nt: TGTGCCAGTAGTACGACTTGGACAGGGGGCGATTCACCCCTCCACTTT

j_gene: TRBJ2-7
abundance: NA
v_gene: TRBV11-3
d_gene: NA
CDR3aa: CASSLRDIVQYF
CDR3nt: TGTGCCAGCAGCTTACGTGACATCGTGCAGTACTTC

j_gene: TRBJ2-5
abundance: NA
v_gene: TRBV5-4
d_gene: NA
CDR3aa: CASSLAHAGQETQYF
CDR3nt: TGTGCCAGCAGCTTGGCCCATGCCGGCCAAGAGACCCAGTACTTC

j_gene: TRBJ1-5
abundance: NA
v_gene: TRBV3-1/TRBV3-2
d_gene: TRBD1
CDR3aa: CASSRSGTGEGSNQPQHF
CDR3nt: TGTGCCAGCAGCCGTTCCGGGACAGGGGAGGGGAGCAATCAGCCCCAGCATTTT

j_gene: TRBJ2-5
abundance: once
v_gene: TRBV19
d_gene: NA
CDR3aa: CASSIGGQQETQYF
CDR3nt: TGTGCCAGTAGTATAGGAGGACAGCAAGAGACCCAGTACTTC

j_gene: TRBJ2-2
abundance: NA
v_gene: TRBV7-3
d_gene: NA
CDR3aa: CASSTFAMGGELFF
CDR3nt: TGTGCCAGCAGCACCTTCGCGATGGGCGGGGAGCTGTTTTTT

j_gene: TRBJ1-5
abundance: NA
v_gene: TRBV28
d_gene: NA
CDR3aa: CASSFTRVNQPQHF
CDR3nt: TGTGCCAGCAGTTTCACCAGGGTAAATCAGCCCCAGCATTTT

j_gene: TRBJ1-5
abundance: NA
v_gene: TRBV3-1/TRBV3-2
d_gene: NA
CDR3aa: CASSQELRRPQHF
CDR3nt: TGTGCCAGCAGCCAAGAGTTGCGTCGGCCCCAGCATTTT

j_gene: TRBJ2-2
abundance: NA
v_gene: TRBV9
d_gene: NA
CDR3aa: CASSVGDEPTGELFF
CDR3nt: TGTGCCAGCAGCGTAGGGGACGAACCCACCGGGGAGCTGTTTTTT

j_gene: TRBJ2-7
abundance: NA
v_gene: TRBV5-5
d_gene: TRBD2
CDR3aa: CASRRLAGLYEQYF
CDR3nt: TGTGCCAGCAGGAGGCTAGCGGGATTATACGAGCAGTACTTC

j_gene: TRBJ2-7
abundance: NA
v_gene: TRBV29-1
d_gene: NA
CDR3aa: CSVTQALGQQYF
CDR3nt: TGCAGCGTTACGCAGGCCTTGGGGCAGCAGTACTTC

j_gene: TRBJ1-5
abundance: NA
v_gene: TRBV7-9
d_gene: TRBD1
CDR3aa: CASSSSSGTGAVRPQHF
CDR3nt: TGTGCCAGCAGCTCGTCGTCCGGGACAGGGGCCGTTCGGCCCCAGCATTTT

j_gene: TRBJ2-7
abundance: NA
v_gene: TRBV7-2
d_gene: TRBD2
CDR3aa: CASSFGLAVYEQYF
CDR3nt: TGTGCCAGCAGCTTCGGACTAGCGGTCTACGAGCAGTACTTC

j_gene: TRBJ2-4
abundance: NA
v_gene: TRBV4-3
d_gene: NA
CDR3aa: CASSQEGRQVQYF
CDR3nt: TGCGCCAGCAGCCAAGAAGGGCGGCAGGTTCAGTACTTC

j_gene: TRBJ2-7
abundance: NA
v_gene: TRBV6-5
d_gene: NA
CDR3aa: CASSTLGKQYF
CDR3nt: TGTGCCAGCTCAACTCTCGGGAAGCAGTACTTC

j_gene: TRBJ1-6
abundance: NA
v_gene: TRBV6-5
d_gene: NA
CDR3aa: CASDLAVNSPLHF
CDR3nt: TGTGCCAGCGACTTGGCAGTAAATTCACCCCTCCACTTT